Shown below are 8 T cell receptor beta chains from a single sample sequenced in a study of T cell responses to AZD1222 COVID-19 vaccine. Using immunoSEQ multiplex PCR, the repertoire was profiled, and TCRdb retains in-frame clones only, with some absent. The top ten hold roughly 3.8% of the sample, which has about 140,000 clones, about 86% seen once. Sequencing used peripheral blood, obtained on day 0 of AZD1222 vaccination. These receptors all stem from an adult in good health.

The chain couples TRBV9 to TRBJ2-6, with D perhaps TRBD2 (7 bases). V lost 10 bases and J lost 0, with 26 bases in between. The germline V gene encodes CDR1 SGDLS and CDR2 YYNGEE. This CDR3 has 19 residues. CDR3 residues: CARRGGGLAGASGANVLTF. The CDR3, as DNA: TGTGCCCGCCGCGGCGGGGGACTCGCGGGGGCCTCTGGGGCCAACGTCCTGACTTTC.

The chain has TRBV12-5 and TRBJ2-1; 13 bases are shared with TRBD2. Trimming took 6 bases from V and 7 from J; bases not matched to a gene: 3. CDR3 length: 14 residues. Germline assignment: CDR1 LGHNT and CDR2 FRNRAP. The CDR3 is CASGLGLAGNEQFF. As DNA, the CDR3 is TGTGCTAGTGGCCTGGGACTAGCGGGAAATGAGCAGTTCTTC.

This chain joins TRBV28 and TRBJ1-2, with a possible D match to TRBD1 (5 bases). V lost 1 base, J lost 0 bases, and 12 bases lay in between. The length of the CDR3 is 16 residues. Germline V gene lookup returns CDR1 MDHEN and CDR2 SYDVKM. CDR3 nucleotide sequence: TGTGCCAGCAGTTTATATACGCAGGGAGCTAACTATGGCTACACCTTC. Translating it yields CASSLYTQGANYGYTF.

This sequence joins TRBV11-3 and TRBJ1-4; D ambiguous. CDR1 is SGHNT and CDR2 is YENEEA in the germline V gene. Trimming cost V 5 bases and J 8 bases, with 18 bases left between them. The CDR3 sequence is 15 residues long. In DNA form, the CDR3 reads TGTGCCAGCAGCCCAAGCGGCAGGTCTTGGGAAAAACTGTTTTTT. Its translation is CASSPSGRSWEKLFF.

The chain combines TRBV5-4 with TRBJ1-2, with D maybe TRBD1 (5 bases). The germline V gene has CDR1 SGHNT and CDR2 YYREEE (reference sequence). The V end lost 2 bases, the J end lost 8 bases, and 19 bases lay between the germline ends. The length of the CDR3 is 15 residues. This CDR3 reads CASSFPEGRVKGYTF. CDR3 nucleotide sequence: TGTGCCAGCAGCTTCCCTGAGGGCAGGGTAAAGGGCTACACCTTC.

This CDR3 is CASSQARTSPEQFF. The CDR3 DNA sequence: TGTGCCAGCAGCCAGGCTAGGACTAGCCCCGAGCAGTTCTTC. This chain connects TRBV3-1 (or the pseudogene TRBV3-2) to TRBJ2-1; 8 nucleotides agree with TRBD2. Unmatched junction bases numbered 8, after V lost 3 bases and J lost 10 bases. This CDR3 comprises 14 residues. Per germline, CDR1 LGHDT and CDR2 YNNKEL (reference sequence).

This chain links TRBV29-1 with TRBJ1-2; D is uncertain. The CDR3 contains 13 residues. Germline V gives CDR1 SQVTM, CDR2 ANQGSEA. Trimming took off 6 bases at V and 5 bases at J, with 16 bases between the two ends. The CDR3 sequence: CSVASIRDYGYTF. CDR3 DNA: TGCAGCGTGGCCTCGATCCGGGATTATGGCTACACCTTC.

The genes are TRBV3-1 (or the pseudogene TRBV3-2) and TRBJ2-7; 7 bases match TRBD1. This CDR3 region has 14 residues. After removal of 5 bases from V and 2 bases from J, the junction contained 6 bases not matched to a gene. The germline CDR1 and CDR2 sequences are LGHDT and YNNKEL (reference sequence). The CDR3 spells CASSNRDRTYEQYF. The CDR3 nucleotides read TGTGCCAGCAGCAACCGGGACAGAACCTACGAGCAGTACTTC.